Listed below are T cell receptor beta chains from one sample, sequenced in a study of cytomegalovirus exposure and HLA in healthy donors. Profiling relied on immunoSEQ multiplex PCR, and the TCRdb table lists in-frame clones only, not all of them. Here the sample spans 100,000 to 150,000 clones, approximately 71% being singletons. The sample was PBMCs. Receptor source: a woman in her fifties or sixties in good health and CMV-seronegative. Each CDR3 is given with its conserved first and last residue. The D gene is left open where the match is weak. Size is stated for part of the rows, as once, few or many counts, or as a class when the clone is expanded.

cdr3_nt: TGTGCCAGCAGCAAAGGAGGTACAAAGAACACTGAAGCTTTCTTT
cdr3_aa: CASSKGGTKNTEAFF
v_call: TRBV21-1
clone_size: NA
j_call: TRBJ1-1
d_call: NA

cdr3_nt: TGCGCCAGCAGCCAATCCGGACAGGGAGAGCAGTACTTC
cdr3_aa: CASSQSGQGEQYF
v_call: TRBV4-3
clone_size: NA
j_call: TRBJ2-7
d_call: TRBD1

cdr3_nt: TGCAGTGCTAGCCCACTTTATGGCTACACCTTC
cdr3_aa: CSASPLYGYTF
v_call: TRBV20-1
clone_size: NA
j_call: TRBJ1-2
d_call: NA

cdr3_nt: TGTGCCAGCAGCTCACTTCAGGGATTCAACACAGATACGCAGTATTTT
cdr3_aa: CASSSLQGFNTDTQYF
v_call: TRBV7-9
clone_size: NA
j_call: TRBJ2-3
d_call: NA

cdr3_nt: TGTGCCAGCTGGCCTCTTGTGGCTTTCTTT
cdr3_aa: CASWPLVAFF
v_call: TRBV7-9
clone_size: NA
j_call: TRBJ1-1
d_call: NA

cdr3_nt: TGTGCCAGCAGCCAAGATGCGGCTGGACTAGGAGTCACAGATACGCAGTATTTT
cdr3_aa: CASSQDAAGLGVTDTQYF
v_call: TRBV4-2
clone_size: NA
j_call: TRBJ2-3
d_call: TRBD2

cdr3_nt: TGTGCCAGCAGCTTTTGGACAGCCGGGGAGACCCAGTACTTC
cdr3_aa: CASSFWTAGETQYF
v_call: TRBV5-6
clone_size: NA
j_call: TRBJ2-5
d_call: NA

cdr3_nt: TGTGCCAGCAGCGCCTCGGGACTAGGAGTCGATGAGCAGTTCTTC
cdr3_aa: CASSASGLGVDEQFF
v_call: TRBV9
clone_size: once
j_call: TRBJ2-1
d_call: TRBD2

cdr3_nt: TGTGCCAGCAGCCCTGGAAGATTAGGGGACAGGGATGGCTACACCTTC
cdr3_aa: CASSPGRLGDRDGYTF
v_call: TRBV5-4
clone_size: few
j_call: TRBJ1-2
d_call: TRBD1

cdr3_nt: TGTGCCAGCAGCCCCCTCACTAGCGGGAGGTTCAATGAGCAGTTCTTC
cdr3_aa: CASSPLTSGRFNEQFF
v_call: TRBV5-6
clone_size: NA
j_call: TRBJ2-1
d_call: TRBD2

cdr3_nt: TGTGCCAGCAGTTTATCCGGAGGGCCGGGGCAAGAGACCCAGTACTTC
cdr3_aa: CASSLSGGPGQETQYF
v_call: TRBV28
clone_size: NA
j_call: TRBJ2-5
d_call: NA

cdr3_nt: TGTGCCACCGGAGAAACGAACACCGGGGAGCTGTTTTTT
cdr3_aa: CATGETNTGELFF
v_call: TRBV10-3
clone_size: NA
j_call: TRBJ2-2
d_call: NA

cdr3_nt: TGTGCCAGCAGCTTACTCCTTTCGGTTTGGGAGCAGTACTTC
cdr3_aa: CASSLLLSVWEQYF
v_call: TRBV7-2
clone_size: NA
j_call: TRBJ2-7
d_call: NA

cdr3_nt: TGTGCCTGCGCCTACGTAAATCTTGGCACAGATACGCAGTATTTT
cdr3_aa: CACAYVNLGTDTQYF
v_call: TRBV7-2
clone_size: NA
j_call: TRBJ2-3
d_call: NA

cdr3_nt: TGTGCCTGGAGACGGGGACAGAGAGCTAACTATGGCTACACCTTC
cdr3_aa: CAWRRGQRANYGYTF
v_call: TRBV30
clone_size: NA
j_call: TRBJ1-2
d_call: TRBD1

cdr3_nt: TGTGCCAGCAATTCAGGGTACAATGAGCAGTTCTTC
cdr3_aa: CASNSGYNEQFF
v_call: TRBV2
clone_size: NA
j_call: TRBJ2-1
d_call: NA

cdr3_nt: TGTGCCTGGGCCAGGTACAATGAGCAGTTCTTC
cdr3_aa: CAWARYNEQFF
v_call: TRBV30
clone_size: few
j_call: TRBJ2-1
d_call: NA

cdr3_nt: TGTGCCAGCTCACCTGTCAACGGGGGTGGCGAGACCCAGTACTTC
cdr3_aa: CASSPVNGGGETQYF
v_call: TRBV18
clone_size: NA
j_call: TRBJ2-5
d_call: NA

cdr3_nt: TGTGCCAGCAGCTTAGCCGAGCGGGAGGGCCTCTACAATGAGCAGTTCTTC
cdr3_aa: CASSLAEREGLYNEQFF
v_call: TRBV11-2
clone_size: NA
j_call: TRBJ2-1
d_call: TRBD2

cdr3_nt: TGTGCCACCAGCAGGGGATGGGGGGGAGACTATGGCTACACCTTC
cdr3_aa: CATSRGWGGDYGYTF
v_call: TRBV15
clone_size: NA
j_call: TRBJ1-2
d_call: NA

cdr3_nt: TGTGCCTGGACCAAGGGGGACAATCAGCCCCAGCATTTT
cdr3_aa: CAWTKGDNQPQHF
v_call: TRBV30
clone_size: few
j_call: TRBJ1-5
d_call: NA

cdr3_nt: TGCGCCAGCAGACCAAACCTCCAGACAGGGCGTGACACTGAAGCTTTCTTT
cdr3_aa: CASRPNLQTGRDTEAFF
v_call: TRBV4-1
clone_size: NA
j_call: TRBJ1-1
d_call: TRBD1

cdr3_nt: TGCGCCAGCAGCCAAGAGCTAGCGGGAGTAGGGGAGCAGTACTTC
cdr3_aa: CASSQELAGVGEQYF
v_call: TRBV4-3
clone_size: once
j_call: TRBJ2-7
d_call: TRBD2

cdr3_nt: TGTGCCAGCAGCCGGGGGTCTTACGAGCAGTACTTC
cdr3_aa: CASSRGSYEQYF
v_call: TRBV7-2
clone_size: few
j_call: TRBJ2-7
d_call: NA

cdr3_nt: TGTGCCAGCAGCTTAAATACAGGAGCCGTTCCAATCGACACGAATACGCAGTATTTT
cdr3_aa: CASSLNTGAVPIDTNTQYF
v_call: TRBV7-3
clone_size: NA
j_call: TRBJ2-3
d_call: NA